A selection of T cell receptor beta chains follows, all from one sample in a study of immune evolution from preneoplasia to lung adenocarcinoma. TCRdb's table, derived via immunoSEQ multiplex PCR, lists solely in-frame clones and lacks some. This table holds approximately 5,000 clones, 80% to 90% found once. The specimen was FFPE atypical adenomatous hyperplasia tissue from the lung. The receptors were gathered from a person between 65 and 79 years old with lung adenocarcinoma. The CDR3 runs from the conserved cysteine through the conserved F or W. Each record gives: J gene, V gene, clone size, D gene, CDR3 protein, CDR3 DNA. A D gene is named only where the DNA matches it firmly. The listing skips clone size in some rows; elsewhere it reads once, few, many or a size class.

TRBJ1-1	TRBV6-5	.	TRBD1	CASSEQGASNTEAFF	TGTGCCAGCTCCGAACAGGGGGCATCGAACACTGAAGCTTTCTTT
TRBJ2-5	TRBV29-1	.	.	CSVRGENQETQYF	TGCAGCGTTCGAGGGGAGAACCAAGAGACCCAGTACTTC
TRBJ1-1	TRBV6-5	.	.	CASRFTERNTEAFF	TGTGCCAGCAGATTTACAGAAAGAAACACTGAAGCTTTCTTT
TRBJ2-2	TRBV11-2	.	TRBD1	CASSLGGQGAGELFF	TGTGCCAGCAGCTTAGGGGGACAGGGGGCCGGGGAGCTGTTTTTT
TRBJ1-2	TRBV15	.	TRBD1	CATSRDAGGQGDGYTF	TGTGCCACCAGCAGAGACGCTGGAGGACAGGGGGATGGCTACACCTTC
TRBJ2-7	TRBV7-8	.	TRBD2	CAAGDSYEQYF	TGTGCCGCGGGAGACAGCTACGAGCAGTACTTC
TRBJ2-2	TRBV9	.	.	CASSLTSGELFF	TGTGCCAGCAGCCTAACATCAGGGGAGCTGTTTTTT
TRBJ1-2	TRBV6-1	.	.	CASSEAVNYGYTF	TGTGCCAGCAGTGAAGCAGTTAACTATGGCTACACCTTC
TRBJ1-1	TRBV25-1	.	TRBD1	CASMLTGGEKAFF	TGTGCCAGCATGCTGACAGGGGGAGAGAAAGCTTTCTTT
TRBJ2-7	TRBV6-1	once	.	CASSDWGLAYEQYF	TGTGCCAGCAGTGACTGGGGGCTAGCGTACGAGCAGTACTTC
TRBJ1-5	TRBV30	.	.	CAWSEGRRNQPQHF	TGTGCCTGGAGTGAAGGGAGGCGGAATCAGCCCCAGCATTTT
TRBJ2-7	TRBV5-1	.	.	CASSPGTGTYEQYF	TGCGCCAGCAGCCCCGGGACGGGCACCTACGAGCAGTACTTC
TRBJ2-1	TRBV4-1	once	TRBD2	CASSQDPSGRGAYNEQFF	TGCGCCAGCAGCCAAGATCCTAGCGGGAGGGGAGCCTACAATGAGCAGTTCTTC
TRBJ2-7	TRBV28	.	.	CASSFPNFYEQYF	TGTGCCAGCAGTTTCCCGAACTTCTACGAGCAGTACTTC
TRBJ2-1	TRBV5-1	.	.	CASSLAGGDGNEQFF	TGCGCCAGCAGCTTGGCCGGCGGGGATGGGAATGAGCAGTTCTTC
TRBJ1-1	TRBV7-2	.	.	CASSLGVYRTEAFF	TGTGCCAGCAGCTTAGGGGTTTATCGGACTGAAGCTTTCTTT
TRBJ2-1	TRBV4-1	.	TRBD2	CASSQLSGRLDNEQFF	TGCGCCAGCAGCCAATTAAGCGGGAGGTTAGACAATGAGCAGTTCTTC
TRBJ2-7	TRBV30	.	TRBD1	CAWSVRGQGASYEQYF	TGTGCCTGGAGTGTACGGGGACAGGGGGCATCCTACGAGCAGTACTTC
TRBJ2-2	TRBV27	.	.	CASSQNTGELFF	TGTGCCAGCAGTCAGAACACCGGGGAGCTGTTTTTT
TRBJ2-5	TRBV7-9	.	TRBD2	CASSLGGSGTETQYF	TGTGCCAGCAGCCTAGGAGGTAGCGGGACAGAGACCCAGTACTTC
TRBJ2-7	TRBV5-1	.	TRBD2	CASSLGLELGEQYF	TGCGCCAGCAGCCTGGGACTAGAGTTAGGCGAGCAGTACTTC
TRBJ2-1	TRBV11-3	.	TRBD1	CASSLEATGARNEQFF	TGTGCCAGCAGCTTGGAAGCGACAGGGGCGAGGAATGAGCAGTTCTTC
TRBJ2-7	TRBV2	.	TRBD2	CASKAHGPRGGYEQYF	TGTGCCAGCAAGGCCCACGGGCCACGCGGGGGTTACGAGCAGTACTTC
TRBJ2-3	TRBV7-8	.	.	CASSPPAGLADTQYF	TGTGCCAGCAGCCCACCTGCGGGATTGGCAGATACGCAGTATTTT
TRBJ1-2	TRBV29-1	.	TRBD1	CSAGQGAFGYTF	TGCAGCGCCGGACAGGGGGCTTTTGGCTACACCTTC
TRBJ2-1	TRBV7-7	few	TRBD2	CASSLDGGTRNNEQFF	TGTGCTAGCAGCTTAGACGGTGGGACTAGGAACAATGAGCAGTTCTTC
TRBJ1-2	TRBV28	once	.	CASSLRGYGYTF	TGTGCCAGCAGTTTGCGCGGCTATGGCTACACCTTC